This T cell receptor beta chain was sequenced for a study of CD8 T cells in Susac syndrome. Germline V CDR1 and CDR2: SQVTM, ANQGSEA. The CDR3 contains 12 residues. The ends were cut back, 7 bases at V and 2 bases at J, with 9 bases in the middle. Peripheral blood CD8+ and CD4+ T cells were profiled by TCR beta sequencing. Both CD4+ and CD8+ T cells were negatively isolated, and TEMRA cells underwent FACS enrichment. The RNA input was about 0.5 to 1 ug, and it was reverse transcribed with random hexamers. Each CDR3 protein gets one entry after TCRdb re-called the immunoSEQ multiplex PCR reads with MiXCR. This table holds 150,000 to 200,000 distinct CDR3 sequences, just over 90% found once.

Sequencing used CD4+ T cells from PBMCs. V and J are TRBV29-1 and TRBJ1-5; D remains ambiguous. This receptor was taken from a human donor in good health. In DNA, the CDR3 is TGCAGCGCCACCACGGGCAATCAGCCCCAGCATTTT. It specifies CSATTGNQPQHF.